This T cell receptor beta chain was captured by sequencing in a study of regulatory T cells in long-lasting Graves disease. Time point given: persistent/refractory GD, antithyroid drugs over 5 years with positive TRAb. From PBMCs, RNA was extracted and then used to make the TCR library. This clonotype was picked up a small number of times. Its target is unknown. TCR beta libraries were built with iRepertoire HTBI primers and Arm-PCR of CDR3 regions. A single record per CDR3 protein comes from TCRdb applying MiXCR to the multiplex PCR reads. The table has approximately 440,000 distinct CDR3 sequences, about 20% seen once. The study, taken as a whole, reports: Accuracy may have been reduced by the small sample size. TCR diversity in persistent Graves' patients was below that of newly diagnosed ones. There was favoring of TRBV28, TRBJ1-2 and TRBJ2-5 in persistent disease.

The CDR3 sequence is 14 residues long. Trimming stripped 5 bases from V and 4 bases from J, with 11 bases between. Germline-derived CDR1 and CDR2 are SGHAT and FQDESV (reference sequence). The sample was peripheral blood mononuclear cells (PBMCs), taken when the disease was refractory, from a patient treated with antithyroid drugs. The chain joins TRBV11-1 to TRBJ1-4; no firm D call. This TCR was recovered from a female donor with Graves disease. As DNA, the CDR3 is TGTGCCAGCAGCCAGGACCCTGTTAATGAAAAACTGTTTTTT. Residues: CASSQDPVNEKLFF.